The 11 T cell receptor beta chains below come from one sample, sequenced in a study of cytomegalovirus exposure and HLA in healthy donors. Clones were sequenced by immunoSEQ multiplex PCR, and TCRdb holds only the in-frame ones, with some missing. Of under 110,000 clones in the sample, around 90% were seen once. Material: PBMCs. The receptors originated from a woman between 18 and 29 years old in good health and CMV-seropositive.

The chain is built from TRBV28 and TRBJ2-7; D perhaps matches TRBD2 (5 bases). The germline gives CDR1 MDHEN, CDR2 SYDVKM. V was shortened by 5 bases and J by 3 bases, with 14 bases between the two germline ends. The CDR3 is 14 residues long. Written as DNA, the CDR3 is TGTGCCAGCAGTGGCTGGGCAGAGGGCTACGAGCAGTACTTC. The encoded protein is CASSGWAEGYEQYF.

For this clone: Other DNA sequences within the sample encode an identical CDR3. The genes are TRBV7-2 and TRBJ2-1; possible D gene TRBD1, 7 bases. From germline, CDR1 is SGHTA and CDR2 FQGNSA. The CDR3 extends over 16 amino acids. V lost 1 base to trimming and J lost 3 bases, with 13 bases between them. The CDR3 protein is CASSLGGGGFYNEQFF. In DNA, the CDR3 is TGTGCCAGCAGCTTAGGAGGAGGGGGCTTCTACAATGAGCAGTTCTTC.

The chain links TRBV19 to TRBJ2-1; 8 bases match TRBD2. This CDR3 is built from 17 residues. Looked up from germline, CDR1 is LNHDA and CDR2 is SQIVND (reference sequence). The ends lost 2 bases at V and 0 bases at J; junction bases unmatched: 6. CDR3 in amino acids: CASSISTSGASYNEQFF. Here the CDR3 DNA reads TGTGCCAGTAGTATATCAACTAGCGGAGCCTCCTACAATGAGCAGTTCTTC.

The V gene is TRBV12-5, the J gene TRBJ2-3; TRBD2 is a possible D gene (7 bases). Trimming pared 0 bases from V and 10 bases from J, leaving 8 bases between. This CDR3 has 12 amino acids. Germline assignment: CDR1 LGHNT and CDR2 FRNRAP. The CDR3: CASGLVGGAQYF. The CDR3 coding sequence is TGTGCTAGTGGTTTGGTAGGGGGGGCGCAGTATTTT. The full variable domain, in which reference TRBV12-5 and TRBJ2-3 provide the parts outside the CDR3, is DARVTQTPRHKVTEMGQEVTMRCQPILGHNTVFWYRQTMMQGLELLAYFRNRAPLDDSGMPKDRFSAEMPDATLATLKIQPSEPRDSAVYFCASGLVGGAQYFGPGTRLTVL.

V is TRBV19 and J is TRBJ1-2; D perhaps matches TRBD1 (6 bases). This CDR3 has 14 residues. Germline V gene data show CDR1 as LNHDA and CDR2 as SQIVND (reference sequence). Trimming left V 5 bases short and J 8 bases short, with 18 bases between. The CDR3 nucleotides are TGTGCCAGTAGTCCCGCCGGGGGGGGCGTCGGCTACACCTTC. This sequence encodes CASSPAGGGVGYTF.

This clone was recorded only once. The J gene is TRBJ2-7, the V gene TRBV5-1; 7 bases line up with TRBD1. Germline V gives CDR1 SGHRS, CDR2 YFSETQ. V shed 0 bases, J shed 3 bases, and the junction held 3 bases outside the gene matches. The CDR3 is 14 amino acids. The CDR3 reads CASSLGDRDYEQYF. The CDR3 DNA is TGCGCCAGCAGCTTGGGGGACAGAGACTACGAGCAGTACTTC.

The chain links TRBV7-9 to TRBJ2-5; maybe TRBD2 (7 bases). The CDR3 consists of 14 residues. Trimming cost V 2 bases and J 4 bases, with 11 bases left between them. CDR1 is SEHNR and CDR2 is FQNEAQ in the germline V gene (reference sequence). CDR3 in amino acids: CASSLLGGRETQYF. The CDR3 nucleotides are TGTGCCAGCAGCTTATTGGGGGGGCGAGAGACCCAGTACTTC.

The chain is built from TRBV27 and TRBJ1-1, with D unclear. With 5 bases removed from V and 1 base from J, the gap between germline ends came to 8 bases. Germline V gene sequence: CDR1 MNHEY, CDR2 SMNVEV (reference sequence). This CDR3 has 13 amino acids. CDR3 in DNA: TGTGCCAGCAGTGACACACGGAACACTGAAGCTTTCTTT. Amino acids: CASSDTRNTEAFF.

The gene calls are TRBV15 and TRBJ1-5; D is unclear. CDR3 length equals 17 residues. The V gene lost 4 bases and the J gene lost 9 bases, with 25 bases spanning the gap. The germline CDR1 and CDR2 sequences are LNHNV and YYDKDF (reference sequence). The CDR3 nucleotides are TGTGCCACCAGCATCCCCGGGATCGGATTACAATCACGGCCCCAGCATTTT. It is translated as CATSIPGIGLQSRPQHF.

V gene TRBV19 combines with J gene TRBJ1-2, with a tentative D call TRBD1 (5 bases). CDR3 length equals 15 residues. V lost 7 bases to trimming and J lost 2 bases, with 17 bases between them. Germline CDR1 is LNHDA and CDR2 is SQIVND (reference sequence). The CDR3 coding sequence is TGTGCCAGTACCGCAGACAGCCAGCTAAACTATGGCTACACCTTC. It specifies CASTADSQLNYGYTF.

The CDR3 here is CASKRGGSTDTQYF. For the CDR3, the DNA is TGTGCCAGTAAACGGGGGGGCAGCACAGATACGCAGTATTTT. The chain recombines TRBV19 with TRBJ2-3, with 8 bases lining up with TRBD2. The CDR3 length is 14 residues. Trimming removed 7 bases from V and 0 bases from J; junction bases left unmatched: 3. Germline assignment: CDR1 LNHDA and CDR2 SQIVND (reference sequence).